What follows describes a single T cell receptor (beta chain). What it recognizes is unknown. The ends lost 7 bases at V and 7 bases at J; junction bases unmatched: 12. Germline V gene sequence: CDR1 MNHNS, CDR2 SASEGT. This CDR3 has 15 amino acids. Sequencing used immunoSEQ multiplex PCR; TCRdb keeps in-frame clones, though not all of them. The sample shows 95,000 to 150,000 clones, approximately 90% of them seen only once. The sample comes from a study of radiotherapy plus CTLA-4 blockade in lung cancer. Looking at the study overall: An objective response was seen in under 20% of patients, and disease control in around 33%. Regarding the study as a whole: Response was reportedly best predicted by early blood T cell clone dynamics, with interferon-beta. An expansion of tumor-derived TCR clones occurred in blood after radiotherapy plus ipilimumab.

The study treated chemo-refractory metastatic non-small-cell lung cancer patients with focal radiation plus ipilimumab CTLA-4 blockade. The chain is built from TRBV6-1 and TRBJ2-2; 7 bases agree with TRBD2. The material sequenced was peripheral blood, taken from a patient treated with radiotherapy plus ipilimumab. The receptor comes from a human donor with non-small cell lung cancer that progressed on radiotherapy plus ipilimumab. CDR3 amino acids: CASIPEPSGHGELFF. The CDR3 region has the DNA TGTGCCAGCATTCCAGAGCCTAGCGGCCACGGGGAGCTGTTTTTT.